This passage covers 11 T cell receptor beta chains from one sample sequenced in a study of T cells in Graves' hyperthyroidism and ophthalmopathy. RNA transcripts provided the source from which TCR beta CDR3 regions were amplified. Using the HTBI primer set, a first-round RT-PCR was run on the TCR CDR3. TCRdb reprocessed the multiplex PCR reads via MiXCR and lists one record per CDR3 protein. The sample holds hundreds of thousands of distinct CDR3 sequences, under 45% seen once. Sequencing was performed on blood. The receptor set was obtained from a woman aged 40 to 50 with Graves' hyperthyroidism.

This clonotype was counted many times. The J gene is TRBJ1-1, the V gene TRBV2; possibly TRBD1 for D (5 bases). Trimming removed 4 bases from V and 4 bases from J, with 13 bases in between. Germline V gene sequence: CDR1 SNHLY, CDR2 FYNNEI. CDR3 length: 14 residues. The CDR3 region is CASSVERGVTEAFF. CDR3 nucleotides: TGTGCCAGCAGTGTCGAAAGGGGAGTCACTGAAGCTTTCTTT.

In this sample, this clonotype turned up many times. This sequence may be a read error, since a much larger clone differs from it by one base. J is TRBJ1-6 and V is TRBV7-9; TRBD1 matches 9 bases. This CDR3 has 14 residues. The germline CDR1 and CDR2 sequences are SEHNR and FQNEAQ (reference sequence). The CDR3 DNA reads as TGTGCCGGCAGCGTTGACAGGGGGGATTCACCCCTCCACTTT. Translating it yields CAGSVDRGDSPLHF.

This chain uses TRBV19 with TRBJ2-2, with D tentatively TRBD2 (5 bases). Per germline, CDR1 LNHDA and CDR2 SQIVND (reference sequence). V lost 4 bases and J lost 9, with 21 bases in between. The CDR3 runs to 16 residues. CDR3 sequence: CASSTHPGKGPWELFF. The CDR3, as DNA: TGTGCCAGTAGTACTCACCCGGGAAAAGGCCCCTGGGAGCTGTTTTTT. Looking up the rest from reference TRBV19 and TRBJ2-2 gives the full variable domain: DGGITQSPKYLFRKEGQNVTLSCEQNLNHDAMYWYRQDPGQGLRLIYYSQIVNDFQKGDIAEGYSVSREKKESFPLTVTSAQKNPTAFYLCASSTHPGKGPWELFFGEGSRLTVL.

The chain is built from TRBV7-3 and TRBJ1-6; D gene uncertain. V was trimmed by 6 bases and J by 0 bases, leaving 18 bases between them. The CDR3 sequence is 18 residues long. Germline-derived CDR1 and CDR2 are SGHTA and FQGTGA. In DNA, the CDR3 is TGTGCCAGCAGACGGGGTTTTGATTTCTACTCCTATAATTCACCCCTCCACTTT. This sequence encodes CASRRGFDFYSYNSPLHF.

The table lists this clonotype with many counts. V gene TRBV7-2 combines with J gene TRBJ1-2; D is perhaps TRBD1 (5 bases). CDR1 and CDR2 (germline): SGHTA, FQGNSA. The CDR3 sequence is 13 residues long. V was shortened by 6 bases and J by 4 bases, with 12 bases between the two germline ends. CDR3 protein: CASRGDRPYGYTF. DNA of the CDR3: TGTGCCAGCAGGGGAGACAGACCCTATGGCTACACCTTC.

This clonotype came up many times. The chain carries TRBV11-3 and TRBJ2-3, with D hard to call. V gave up 4 bases and J gave up 4 bases, with 6 bases separating them. This CDR3 comprises 12 residues. Germline CDR1 and CDR2: SGHNT and YENEEA. CDR3 sequence (DNA): TGTGCCAGCAGCTCCTCTTCAGATACGCAGTATTTT. Its protein product is CASSSSSDTQYF.

The chain links TRBV12-5 to TRBJ1-5, with a weak D call TRBD1 (6 bases). The ends were cut back, 4 bases at V and 1 base at J, with 11 bases in the middle. The V gene's germline CDR1 is LGHNT and CDR2 FRNRAP. This CDR3 contains 15 residues. The CDR3 nucleotides read TGTGCTAGTGGTTCAAGGACAGCCAGCAATCAGCCCCAGCATTTT. Protein sequence: CASGSRTASNQPQHF.

V gene TRBV20-1 combines with J gene TRBJ2-7; D not certain. In germline, CDR1 is DFQATT, CDR2 SNEGSKA (reference sequence). The V end was cut by 3 bases, the J end by 5 bases, with 17 bases between. There are 14 residues in the CDR3. CDR3 nucleotide sequence: TGCAGTGCTAGTTCCCCACAGAGAATCCACGAGCAGTACTTC. It encodes CSASSPQRIHEQYF.

This clonotype was found a few times. The V call is TRBV2, the J call TRBJ2-7; perhaps TRBD1 as D (5 bases). Per germline, CDR1 SNHLY and CDR2 FYNNEI. V dropped 2 bases and J dropped 6 bases, with 8 bases sitting between them. The CDR3 is 12 residues long. CDR3 nucleotides: TGTGCCAGCAGTGAATTAGGGGTCGAGCAGTACTTC. Protein: CASSELGVEQYF.

The V and J genes are TRBV25-1 and TRBJ2-7; possible D gene TRBD1, 7 bases. The germline CDR1 and CDR2 sequences are MGHDK and SYGVNS. The CDR3 covers 14 residues. The CDR3 spells CARDDREASNEQYF. DNA of the CDR3: TGTGCTAGAGATGACAGGGAGGCGAGTAACGAGCAGTACTTC.

This clonotype was seen at least ten times. The chain joins TRBV10-3 to TRBJ2-7, with D tentatively TRBD1 (6 bases). Germline V gene sequence: CDR1 ENHRY, CDR2 SYGVKD. The V gene lost 2 bases and the J gene lost 2 bases, with 13 bases spanning the gap. The length of the CDR3 is 15 residues. The chain's CDR3 is CAISESGRGAYEQYF. CDR3 sequence (DNA): TGTGCCATCAGTGAGAGTGGCAGGGGTGCCTACGAGCAGTACTTC.